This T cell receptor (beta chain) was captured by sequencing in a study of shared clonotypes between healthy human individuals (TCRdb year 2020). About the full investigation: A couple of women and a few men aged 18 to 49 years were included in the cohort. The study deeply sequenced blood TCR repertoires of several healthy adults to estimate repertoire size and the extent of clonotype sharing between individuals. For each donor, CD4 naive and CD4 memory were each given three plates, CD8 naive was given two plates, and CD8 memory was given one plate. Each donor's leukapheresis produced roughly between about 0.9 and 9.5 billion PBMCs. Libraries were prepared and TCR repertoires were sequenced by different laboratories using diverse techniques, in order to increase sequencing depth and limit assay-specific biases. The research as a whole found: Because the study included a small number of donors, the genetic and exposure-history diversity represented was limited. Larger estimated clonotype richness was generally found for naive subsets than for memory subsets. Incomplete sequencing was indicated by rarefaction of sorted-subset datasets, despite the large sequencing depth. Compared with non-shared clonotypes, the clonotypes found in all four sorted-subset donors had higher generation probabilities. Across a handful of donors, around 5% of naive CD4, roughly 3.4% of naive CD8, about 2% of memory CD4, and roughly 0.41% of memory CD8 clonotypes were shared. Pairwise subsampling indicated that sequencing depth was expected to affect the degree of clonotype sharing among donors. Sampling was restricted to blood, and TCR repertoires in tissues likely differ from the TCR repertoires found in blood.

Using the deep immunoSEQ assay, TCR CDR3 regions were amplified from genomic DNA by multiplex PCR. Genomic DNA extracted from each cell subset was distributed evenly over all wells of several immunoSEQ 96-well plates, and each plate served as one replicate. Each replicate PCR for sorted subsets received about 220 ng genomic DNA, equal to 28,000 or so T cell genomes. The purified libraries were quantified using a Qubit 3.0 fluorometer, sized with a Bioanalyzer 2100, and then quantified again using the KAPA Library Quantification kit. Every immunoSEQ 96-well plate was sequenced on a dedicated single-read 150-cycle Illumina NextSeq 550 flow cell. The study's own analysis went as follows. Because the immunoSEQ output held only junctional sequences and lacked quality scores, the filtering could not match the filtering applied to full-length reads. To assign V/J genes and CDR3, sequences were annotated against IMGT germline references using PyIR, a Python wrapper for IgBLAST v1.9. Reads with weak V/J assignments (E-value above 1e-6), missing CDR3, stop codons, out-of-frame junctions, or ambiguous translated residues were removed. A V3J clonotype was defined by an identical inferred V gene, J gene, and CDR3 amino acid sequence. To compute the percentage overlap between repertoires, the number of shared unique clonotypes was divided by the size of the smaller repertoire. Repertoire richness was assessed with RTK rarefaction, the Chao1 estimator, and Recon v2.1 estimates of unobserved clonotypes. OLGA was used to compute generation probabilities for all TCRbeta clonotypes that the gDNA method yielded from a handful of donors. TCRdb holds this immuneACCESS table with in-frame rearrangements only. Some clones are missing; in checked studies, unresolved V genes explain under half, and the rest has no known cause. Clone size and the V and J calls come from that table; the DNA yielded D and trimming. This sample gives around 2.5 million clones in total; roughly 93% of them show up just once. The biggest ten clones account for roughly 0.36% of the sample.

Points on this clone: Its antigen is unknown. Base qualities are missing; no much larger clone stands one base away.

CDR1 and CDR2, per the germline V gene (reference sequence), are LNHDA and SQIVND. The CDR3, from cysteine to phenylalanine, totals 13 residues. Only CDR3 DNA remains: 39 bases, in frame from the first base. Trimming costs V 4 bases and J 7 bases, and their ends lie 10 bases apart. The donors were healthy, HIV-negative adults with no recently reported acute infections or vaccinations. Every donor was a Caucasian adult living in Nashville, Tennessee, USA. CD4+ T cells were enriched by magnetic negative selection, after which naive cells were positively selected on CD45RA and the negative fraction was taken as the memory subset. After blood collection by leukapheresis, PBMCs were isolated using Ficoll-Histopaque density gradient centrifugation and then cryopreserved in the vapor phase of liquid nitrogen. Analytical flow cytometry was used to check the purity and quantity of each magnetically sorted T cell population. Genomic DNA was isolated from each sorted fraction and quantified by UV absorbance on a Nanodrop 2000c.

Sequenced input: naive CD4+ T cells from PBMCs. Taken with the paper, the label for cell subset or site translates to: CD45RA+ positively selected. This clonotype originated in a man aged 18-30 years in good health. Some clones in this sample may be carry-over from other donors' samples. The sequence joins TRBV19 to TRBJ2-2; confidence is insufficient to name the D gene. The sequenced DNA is TGTGCCAGTAGTACCGGTTGGGGCGGGGAGCTGTTTTTT. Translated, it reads CASSTGWGGELFF.